The 13 T cell receptor beta chains below come from one sample, sequenced in a study of Ad26.COV2.S vaccination and SARS-CoV-2 variants (dated by TCRdb to the early 2020s). The sample's treatment or condition label, decoded: 19 received Ad26.COV2.S at low or high dose, single or two shots; roughly five received placebo; per-sample allocation not given. Repertoires of vaccine and placebo recipients were sequenced from samples collected on day 63 after the first injection. Library preparation employed the immunoSEQ multiplex PCR assay. TCRdb holds this immuneACCESS table with in-frame rearrangements only. Some clones are missing; in checked studies, unresolved V genes explain under half, and the rest has no known cause. The sample yields some 460,000 clones; nearly 90% were counted once. 1.7% of the sample is held by the ten biggest clonotypes. This material consisted of peripheral blood, taken in a trial of Ad26.COV2.S vaccine versus placebo. The origin of the receptors is a person aged 18 to 59 who received the Ad26.COV2.S COVID-19 vaccine or a placebo.

The rearrangement uses TRBV27 and TRBJ2-2, with unresolved D. This CDR3 contains 14 residues. V was trimmed by 5 bases and J by 1 base, leaving 8 bases between them. Germline CDR1 reads MNHEY; CDR2 reads SMNVEV (reference sequence). The CDR3 DNA sequence: TGTGCCAGCAGTGCCTTGCGGAACACCGGGGAGCTGTTTTTT. It is translated as CASSALRNTGELFF.

CDR3 coding DNA: TGTGCCAGCAGCTTGGACCCTGTAGCGGGGGGTCTTTACGAGCAGTACTTC. Protein: CASSLDPVAGGLYEQYF. The chain has TRBV5-8 and TRBJ2-7, with 10 positions matching TRBD2. This CDR3 is built from 17 residues. Germline V gene data show CDR1 as SGHTS and CDR2 as YDEGEE. With 0 bases clipped from V and 4 bases from J, the junction kept 10 bases outside the gene matches.

This clone was picked up one time. V is TRBV28 and J is TRBJ2-5; 7 bases match TRBD2. CDR1 and CDR2 from the germline V gene are MDHEN and SYDVKM. The CDR3 is made up of 14 amino acids. The trim removed 5 bases at V and 7 bases at J, leaving 10 bases unmatched. CDR3 residues: CASSRPSGPGTQYF. The CDR3 nucleotides are TGTGCCAGCAGTAGACCTAGCGGCCCCGGGACCCAGTACTTC.

This chain uses TRBV18 with TRBJ1-4; TRBD1 is a possible D gene (5 bases). CDR1 is KGHSH and CDR2 is LQKENI in the germline V gene. Trimming shortened V by 3 bases and J by 0 bases, and 11 bases separated the two germline ends. The length of the CDR3 is 16 residues. CDR3 DNA: TGTGCCAGCTCACCCCGGGGCGCGTCAACTAATGAAAAACTGTTTTTT. Translating it yields CASSPRGASTNEKLFF.

This chain links TRBV7-2 with TRBJ1-6; 8 nucleotides agree with TRBD1. Per germline, CDR1 SGHTA and CDR2 FQGNSA. V lost 5 bases, J lost 5 bases, and 2 bases stayed unmatched. CDR3 size: 14 residues. In DNA form, the CDR3 reads TGTGCCAGCAGCCCACAGGGGGATAATTCACCCCTCCACTTT. Protein sequence: CASSPQGDNSPLHF.

The sample holds one count of this clone. This sequence joins TRBV28 and TRBJ2-3; possibly TRBD1 for D (6 bases). Trimming pared 5 bases from V and 2 bases from J, leaving 11 bases between. Per the germline V gene, CDR1 is MDHEN and CDR2 is SYDVKM. CDR3 size: 14 residues. CDR3 sequence (DNA): TGTGCCAGCAGTAAAACAGGGACCACAGATACGCAGTATTTT. Translated: CASSKTGTTDTQYF.

The V call is TRBV5-1, the J call TRBJ2-1; 13 bases are a match to TRBD2. This CDR3 is built from 16 residues. V trimming: 2 bases; J trimming: 9 bases; junction bases outside the gene matches: 8. Germline loops: CDR1 SGHRS, CDR2 YFSETQ. The CDR3 DNA reads TGCGCCAGCAGCTTCGGGACTAGCGGGATTGTAGGTGAGCAGTTCTTC. It yields the protein CASSFGTSGIVGEQFF.

As for this clone: The junction departs from the called germline gene at one end, perhaps through a read error. The CDR3 loop reads CASSIAQGARSF. CDR3 nucleotides: TGTGCCAGTAGTATAGCGCAGGGGGCCCGAAGTTTT. The chain couples TRBV19 to TRBJ1-1, with 8 bases lining up with TRBD1. The CDR3 contains 12 residues. Germline loops: CDR1 LNHDA, CDR2 SQIVND (reference sequence).

The chain joins TRBV10-3 to TRBJ1-6; D may be TRBD1 (6 bases). Germline assignment: CDR1 ENHRY and CDR2 SYGVKD. The V end was cut by 10 bases, the J end by 8 bases, with 15 bases between. The CDR3 is made up of 13 amino acids. The DNA for the CDR3 is TGTGCCACTAAAGGACAGTGGGATTCACCCCTCCACTTT. This sequence encodes CATKGQWDSPLHF.

The chain links TRBV25-1 to TRBJ2-3; the match to TRBD2 covers 10 bases. CDR1 is MGHDK and CDR2 is SYGVNS in the germline V gene. CDR3 length: 14 amino acids. The V and J ends lost 9 bases and 4 bases, in that order; junction bases with no gene match: 7. CDR3 nucleotide sequence: TGTGCCAGTGCGCCTAGCGGGAGCGCAGATACGCAGTATTTT. Translating gives CASAPSGSADTQYF.

The rearrangement links TRBV9 to TRBJ1-1; D remains ambiguous. Trimming cost V 0 bases and J 2 bases, with 11 bases left between them. This CDR3 comprises 15 residues. Germline CDR1 and CDR2: SGDLS and YYNGEE. The CDR3 region is CASSVESGPNTEAFF. The CDR3, as DNA: TGTGCCAGCAGCGTAGAATCGGGCCCTAACACTGAAGCTTTCTTT.

The chain links TRBV5-4 to TRBJ1-2; no clear D. This CDR3 has 15 residues. Germline V gene lookup returns CDR1 SGHNT and CDR2 YYREEE (reference sequence). V was shortened by 4 bases and J by 4 bases, with 17 bases between the two germline ends. In nucleotides, the CDR3 is TGTGCCAGCAGCGAGACCCTACTCCCTGGCTATGGCTACACCTTC. This encodes CASSETLLPGYGYTF.

The chain couples TRBV6-5 to TRBJ2-7, with 9 bases aligning to TRBD2. This CDR3 region has 15 residues. V was pared by 6 bases and J by 3 bases, with 9 bases of the junction left unmatched. Germline V gene sequence: CDR1 MNHEY, CDR2 SVGAGI. The CDR3 nucleotides are TGTGCCAGCAGACCGCGGGGGGGGCTCGTCTACGAGCAGTACTTC. Residues: CASRPRGGLVYEQYF.